The source of this TCR beta chain is a study of cytomegalovirus exposure and HLA in healthy donors. Germline CDR1 ENHRY, CDR2 SYGVKD. This CDR3 has 15 amino acids. V was shortened by 7 bases and J by 1 base, with 15 bases between the two germline ends. The PCR ran on 60 Vbeta and 13 Jbeta primers. The assay was immunoSEQ multiplex PCR, and TCRdb's table has in-frame clones only and misses some. The sample lists about 150,000 clones; approximately 80% were seen once. Sample: PBMCs. The chain couples TRBV10-3 to TRBJ2-3; no clear D gene. The clonotype was recovered from a woman between 40 and 55 years old in good health and CMV-seropositive. The CDR3 coding sequence is TGTGCCATCATGGCTGGATCTCTAGGCACAGATACGCAGTATTTT. It specifies CAIMAGSLGTDTQYF.